The text below deals with one T cell receptor (beta chain). Its antigen is not identified. The sample comes from a study of cytomegalovirus exposure and HLA in healthy donors. Germline CDR1 MRHNA, CDR2 SNTAGT. Germline trimming cut 6 bases from V and 2 bases from J; bases unmatched to any gene: 4. The CDR3 has 14 residues. Findings of the study overall: Most CMV-associated TCR beta chains were later found to appear HLA-restricted. What TCR beta sequences reportedly achieved was accurate prediction of HLA-A and HLA-B alleles in most subjects. Earlier analysis found most TCR beta V segments productive about 87% or about 30% of the time.

It was with 60 Vbeta and 13 Jbeta primers that the PCR ran. Profiling relied on immunoSEQ multiplex PCR, and the TCRdb table lists in-frame clones only, not all of them. This sample has about 120,000 clones, with about 86% found just once. Sequencing was performed on PBMCs. This chain uses TRBV6-4 with TRBJ2-3, with 8 bases lining up with TRBD2. The source is a man aged 40-55 years in good health and CMV-seronegative. The CDR3 nucleotides are TGTGCCAGCAGCCCGGGACTAGACACAGATACGCAGTATTTT. This translates into CASSPGLDTDTQYF.